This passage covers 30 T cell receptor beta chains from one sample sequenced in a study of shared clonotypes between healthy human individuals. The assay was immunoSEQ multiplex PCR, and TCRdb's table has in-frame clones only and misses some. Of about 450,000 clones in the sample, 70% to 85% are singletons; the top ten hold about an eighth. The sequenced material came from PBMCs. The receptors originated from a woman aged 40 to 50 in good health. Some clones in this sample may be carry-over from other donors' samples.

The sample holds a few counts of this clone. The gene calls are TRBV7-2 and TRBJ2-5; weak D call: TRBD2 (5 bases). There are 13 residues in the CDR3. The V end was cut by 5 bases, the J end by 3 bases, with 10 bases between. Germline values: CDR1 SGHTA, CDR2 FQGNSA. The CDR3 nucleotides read TGTGCCAGCAGCCCAATGCGGGAAGAGACCCAGTACTTC. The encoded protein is CASSPMREETQYF.

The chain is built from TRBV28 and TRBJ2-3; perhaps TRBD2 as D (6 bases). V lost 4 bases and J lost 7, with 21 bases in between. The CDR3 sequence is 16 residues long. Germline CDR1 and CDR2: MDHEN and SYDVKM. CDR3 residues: CASSSPGTVSPNTQYF. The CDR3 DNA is TGTGCCAGCAGTTCCCCTGGGACTGTATCCCCAAATACGCAGTATTTT. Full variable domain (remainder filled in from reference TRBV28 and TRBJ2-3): DVKVTQSSRYLVKRTGEKVFLECVQDMDHENMFWYRQDPGLGLRLIYFSYDVKMKEKGDIPEGYSVSREKKERFSLILESASTNQTSMYLCASSSPGTVSPNTQYFGPGTRLTVL.

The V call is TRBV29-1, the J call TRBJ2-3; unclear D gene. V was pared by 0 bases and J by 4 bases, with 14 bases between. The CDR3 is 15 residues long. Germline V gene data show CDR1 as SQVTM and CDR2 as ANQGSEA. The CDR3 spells CSVEDVQVAPDTQYF. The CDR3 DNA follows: TGCAGCGTTGAAGACGTCCAGGTGGCCCCAGATACGCAGTATTTT.

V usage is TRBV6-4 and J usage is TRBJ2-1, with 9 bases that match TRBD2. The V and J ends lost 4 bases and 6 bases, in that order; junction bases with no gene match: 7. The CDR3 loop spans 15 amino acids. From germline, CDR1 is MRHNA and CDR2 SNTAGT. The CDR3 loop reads CASSAGREGVNEQFF. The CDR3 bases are TGTGCCAGCAGTGCGGGGCGGGAGGGTGTCAATGAGCAGTTCTTC.

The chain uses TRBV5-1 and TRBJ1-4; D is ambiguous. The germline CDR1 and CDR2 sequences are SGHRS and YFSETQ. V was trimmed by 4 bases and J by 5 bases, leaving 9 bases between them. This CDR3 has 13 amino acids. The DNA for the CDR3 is TGCGCCAGCAGCCCCGGAACAAATGAAAAACTGTTTTTT. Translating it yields CASSPGTNEKLFF.

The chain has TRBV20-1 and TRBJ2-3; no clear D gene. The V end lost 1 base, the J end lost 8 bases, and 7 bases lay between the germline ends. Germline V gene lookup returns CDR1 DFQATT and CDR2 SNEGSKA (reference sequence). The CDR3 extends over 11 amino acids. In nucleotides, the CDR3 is TGCAGTGCTAGAGTAGTGGCTACGCAGTATTTT. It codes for CSARVVATQYF.

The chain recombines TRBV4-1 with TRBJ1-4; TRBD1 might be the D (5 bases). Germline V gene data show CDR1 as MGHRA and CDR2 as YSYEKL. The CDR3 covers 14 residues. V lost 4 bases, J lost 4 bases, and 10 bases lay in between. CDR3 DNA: TGCGCCAGCAGCCTCGGAAGGGGTAATGAAAAACTGTTTTTT. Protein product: CASSLGRGNEKLFF.

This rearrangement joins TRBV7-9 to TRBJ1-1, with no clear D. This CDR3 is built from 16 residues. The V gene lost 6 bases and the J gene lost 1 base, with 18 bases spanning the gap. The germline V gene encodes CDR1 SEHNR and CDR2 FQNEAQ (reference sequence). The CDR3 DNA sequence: TGTGCCAGCAGGCCGAATTTGGGGTTGGGGAACACTGAAGCTTTCTTT. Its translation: CASRPNLGLGNTEAFF.

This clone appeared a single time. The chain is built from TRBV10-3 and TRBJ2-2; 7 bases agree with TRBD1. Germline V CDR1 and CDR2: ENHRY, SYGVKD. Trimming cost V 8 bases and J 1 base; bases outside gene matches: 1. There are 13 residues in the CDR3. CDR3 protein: CAIGTENTGELFF. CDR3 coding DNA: TGTGCCATCGGGACAGAGAACACCGGGGAGCTGTTTTTT.

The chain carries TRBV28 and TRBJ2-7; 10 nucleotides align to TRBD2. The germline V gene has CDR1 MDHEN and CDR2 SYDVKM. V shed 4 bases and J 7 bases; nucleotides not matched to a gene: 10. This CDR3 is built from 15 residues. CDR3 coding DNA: TGTGCCAGCAGTTCCCCTAGCGGGAGTTTGGGAGAGCAGTACTTC. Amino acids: CASSSPSGSLGEQYF. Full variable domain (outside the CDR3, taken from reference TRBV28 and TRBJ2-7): DVKVTQSSRYLVKRTGEKVFLECVQDMDHENMFWYRQDPGLGLRLIYFSYDVKMKEKGDIPEGYSVSREKKERFSLILESASTNQTSMYLCASSSPSGSLGEQYFGPGTRLTVT.

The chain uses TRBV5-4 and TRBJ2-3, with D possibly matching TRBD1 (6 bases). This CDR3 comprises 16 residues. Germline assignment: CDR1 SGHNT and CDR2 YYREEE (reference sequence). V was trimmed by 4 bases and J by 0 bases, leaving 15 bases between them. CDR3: CASSPVGTLSTDTQYF. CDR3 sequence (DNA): TGTGCCAGCAGCCCGGTGGGGACACTTAGCACAGATACGCAGTATTTT.

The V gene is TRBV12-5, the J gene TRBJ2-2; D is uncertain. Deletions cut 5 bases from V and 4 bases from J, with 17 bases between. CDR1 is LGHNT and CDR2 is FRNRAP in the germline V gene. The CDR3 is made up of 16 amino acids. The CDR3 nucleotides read TGTGCTAGTGGTGGGGAAGGAATCGAATTCACCGGGGAGCTGTTTTTT. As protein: CASGGEGIEFTGELFF.

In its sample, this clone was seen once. The CDR3 reads CSARRAEEQFF. The CDR3 nucleotides read TGCAGTGCTAGACGGGCGGAAGAGCAGTTCTTC. The chain is built from TRBV20-1 and TRBJ2-1, with D hard to call. V lost 2 bases, J lost 10 bases, and 9 bases lay in between. Germline lookup yields CDR1 DFQATT and CDR2 SNEGSKA (reference sequence). The CDR3 runs 11 residues.

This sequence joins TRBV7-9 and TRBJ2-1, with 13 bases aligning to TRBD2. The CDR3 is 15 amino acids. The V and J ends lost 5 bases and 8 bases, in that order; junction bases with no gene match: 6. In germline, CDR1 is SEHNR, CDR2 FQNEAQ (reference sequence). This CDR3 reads CASSGTSGTRYEQFF. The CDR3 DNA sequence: TGTGCCAGCAGCGGGACTAGCGGGACTCGCTATGAGCAGTTCTTC.

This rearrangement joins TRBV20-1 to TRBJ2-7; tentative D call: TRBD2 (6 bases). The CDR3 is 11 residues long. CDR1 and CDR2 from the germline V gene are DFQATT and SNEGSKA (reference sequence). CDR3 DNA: TGCAGGGAGGGTTACTCCTACGAGCAGTACTTC. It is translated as CREGYSYEQYF.

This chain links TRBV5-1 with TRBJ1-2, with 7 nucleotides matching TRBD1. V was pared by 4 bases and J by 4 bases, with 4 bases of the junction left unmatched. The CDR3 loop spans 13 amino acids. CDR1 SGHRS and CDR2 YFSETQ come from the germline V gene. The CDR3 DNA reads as TGCGCCAGCAGCCCAACAGGGGTCTATGGCTACACCTTC. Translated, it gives CASSPTGVYGYTF.

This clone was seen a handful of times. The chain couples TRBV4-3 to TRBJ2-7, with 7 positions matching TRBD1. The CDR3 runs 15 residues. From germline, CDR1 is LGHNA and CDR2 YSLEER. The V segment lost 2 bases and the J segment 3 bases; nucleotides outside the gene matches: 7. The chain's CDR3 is CASSQKAGQDYEQYF. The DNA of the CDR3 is TGCGCCAGCAGCCAAAAGGCAGGACAGGACTACGAGCAGTACTTC.

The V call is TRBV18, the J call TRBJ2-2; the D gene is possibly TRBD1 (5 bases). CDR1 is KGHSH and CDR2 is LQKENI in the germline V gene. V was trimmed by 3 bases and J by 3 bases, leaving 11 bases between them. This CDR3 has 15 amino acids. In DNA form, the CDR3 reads TGTGCCAGCTCACCCTTCCGGACATACACCGGGGAGCTGTTTTTT. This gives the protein CASSPFRTYTGELFF.

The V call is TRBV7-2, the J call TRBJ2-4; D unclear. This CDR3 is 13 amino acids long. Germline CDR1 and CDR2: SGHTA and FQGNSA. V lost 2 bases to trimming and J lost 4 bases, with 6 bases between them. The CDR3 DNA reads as TGTGCCAGCAGCTTAAGGCAGAAAAACATTCAGTACTTC. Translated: CASSLRQKNIQYF.

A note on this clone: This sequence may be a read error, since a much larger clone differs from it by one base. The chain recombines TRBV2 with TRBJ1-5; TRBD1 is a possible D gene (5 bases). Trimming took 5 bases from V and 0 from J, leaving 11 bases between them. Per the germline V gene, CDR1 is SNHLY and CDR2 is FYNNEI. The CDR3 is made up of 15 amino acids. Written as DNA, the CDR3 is TGTGCCAGCAGTAAAATCAGGGTTAGCAATCAGCCCCAGCATTTT. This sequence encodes CASSKIRVSNQPQHF.

In nucleotides, the CDR3 is TGTGCCAGCAGCTTAGAGGGGACAAGGAAGGACACCATATATTTT. It specifies CASSLEGTRKDTIYF. V and J are TRBV7-2 and TRBJ1-3; D may be TRBD1 (6 bases). The CDR3 extends over 15 amino acids. V lost 1 base and J 8 bases, leaving 15 bases between the germline ends. Germline loops: CDR1 SGHTA, CDR2 FQGNSA.

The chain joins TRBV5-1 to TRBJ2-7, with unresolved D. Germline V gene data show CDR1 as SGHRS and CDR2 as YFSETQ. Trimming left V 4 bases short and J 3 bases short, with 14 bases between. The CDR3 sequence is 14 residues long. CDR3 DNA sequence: TGCGCCAGCAGCCGAGATAATGACGTCTACGAGCAGTACTTC. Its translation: CASSRDNDVYEQYF.

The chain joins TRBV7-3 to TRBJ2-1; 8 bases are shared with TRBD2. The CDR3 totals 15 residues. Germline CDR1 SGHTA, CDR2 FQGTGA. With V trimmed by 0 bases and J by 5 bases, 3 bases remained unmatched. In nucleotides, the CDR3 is TGTGCCAGCAGCTTAACCGGGACTAGTCACAATGAGCAGTTCTTC. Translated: CASSLTGTSHNEQFF.

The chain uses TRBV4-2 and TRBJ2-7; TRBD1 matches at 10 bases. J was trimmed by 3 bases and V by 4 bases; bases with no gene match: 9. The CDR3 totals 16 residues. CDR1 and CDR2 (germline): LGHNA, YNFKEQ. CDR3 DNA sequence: TGTGCCAGCAGCCTCTTGGACAGGGGGAGTTTCTACGAGCAGTACTTC. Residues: CASSLLDRGSFYEQYF.

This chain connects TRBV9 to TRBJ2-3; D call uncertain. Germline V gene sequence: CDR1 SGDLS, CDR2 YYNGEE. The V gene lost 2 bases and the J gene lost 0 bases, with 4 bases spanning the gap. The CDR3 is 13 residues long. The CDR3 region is CASSVASTDTQYF. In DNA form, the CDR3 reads TGTGCCAGCAGCGTGGCAAGCACAGATACGCAGTATTTT.

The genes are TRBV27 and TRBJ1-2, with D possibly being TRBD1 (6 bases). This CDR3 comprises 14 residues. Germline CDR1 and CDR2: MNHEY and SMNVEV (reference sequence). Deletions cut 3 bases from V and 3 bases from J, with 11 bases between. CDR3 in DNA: TGTGCCAGCAGTTTGCGCGGACAGCACTATGGCTACACCTTC. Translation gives CASSLRGQHYGYTF.

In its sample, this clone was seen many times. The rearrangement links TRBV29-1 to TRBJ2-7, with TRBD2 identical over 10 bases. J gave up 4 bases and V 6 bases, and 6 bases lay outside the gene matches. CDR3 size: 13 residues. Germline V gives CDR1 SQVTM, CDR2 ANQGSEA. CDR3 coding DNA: TGCAGCGTCTCGACTAGCGGGTCGTACGAGCAGTACTTC. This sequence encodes CSVSTSGSYEQYF.

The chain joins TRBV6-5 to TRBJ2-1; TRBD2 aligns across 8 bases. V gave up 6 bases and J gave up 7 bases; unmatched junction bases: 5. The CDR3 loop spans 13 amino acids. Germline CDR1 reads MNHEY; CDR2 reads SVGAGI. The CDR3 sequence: CASSGRARNEQFF. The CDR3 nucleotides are TGTGCCAGCAGCGGGAGGGCGAGGAATGAGCAGTTCTTC.

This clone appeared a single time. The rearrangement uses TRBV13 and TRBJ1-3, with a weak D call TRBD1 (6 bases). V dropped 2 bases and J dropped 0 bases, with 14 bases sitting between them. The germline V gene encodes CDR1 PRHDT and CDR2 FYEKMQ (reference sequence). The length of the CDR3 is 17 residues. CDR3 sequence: CASSLRPGADSGNTIYF. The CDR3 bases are TGTGCCAGCAGCTTAAGGCCAGGGGCCGACTCTGGAAACACCATATATTTT. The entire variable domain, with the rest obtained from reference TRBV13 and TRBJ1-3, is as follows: AAGVIQSPRHLIKEKRETATLKCYPIPRHDTVYWYQQGPGQDPQFLISFYEKMQSDKGSIPDRFSAQQFSDYHSELNMSSLELGDSALYFCASSLRPGADSGNTIYFGEGSWLTVV.

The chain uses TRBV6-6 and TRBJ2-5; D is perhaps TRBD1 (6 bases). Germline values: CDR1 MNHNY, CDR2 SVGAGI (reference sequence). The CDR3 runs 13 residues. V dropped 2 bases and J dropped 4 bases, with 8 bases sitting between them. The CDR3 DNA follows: TGTGCCAGCAGTTACGGACAGCTAGAGACCCAGTACTTC. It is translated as CASSYGQLETQYF.